The source of this T cell receptor (beta chain) is a study of a mutant IDH1 vaccine in newly diagnosed glioma. Background on the study: With temozolomide cycles, or 4-6 weeks after radiotherapy alone, vaccination was started. Mean patient age was around 40 years; around 62% were male and roughly 38% female.

Time point meaning: week 35, safety follow-up. Vaccination comprised doses that each held 300 ug of mutant IDH1 20-mer peptide, plus topical imiquimod. Across weeks 1, 3, 5, 7, 11, 15, 19 and 23, patients received a vaccination each time, eight in all. Only in-frame clones appear in the TCRdb table, and some are missing; sequencing was by immunoSEQ multiplex PCR. The table lists tens of thousands of clones, roughly four fifths of them singletons. Remarks on this clone: Its cognate antigen is unknown.

Source: PBMCs, taken from a glioma patient whose treatment included an IDH1 peptide vaccine. The receptor comes from a woman in her forties or fifties with glioma.

Written as DNA, the CDR3 is TGTGCCAGCAGCGGGGGGTTCGAGCAGTACTTC. It specifies CASSGGFEQYF. The chain carries TRBV5-6 and TRBJ2-7, with a tentative D call TRBD2 (6 bases). From germline, CDR1 is SGHDT and CDR2 YYEEEE. This CDR3 region has 11 residues. Trimming removed 4 bases at V and 6 bases at J, with 8 bases between. Supplemented by reference TRBV5-6 and TRBJ2-7, the full variable domain reads DAGVTQSPTHLIKTRGQQVTLRCSPKSGHDTVSWYQQALGQGPQFIFQYYEEEERQRGNFPDRFSGHQFPNYSSELNVNALLLGDSALYLCASSGGFEQYFGPGTRLTVT.